This T cell receptor beta chain appears in the sequencing data of a study of cytomegalovirus exposure and HLA in healthy donors. Study in general: A data release that came early held about 89 million unique TCRs from HLA-typed donors.

PCR amplification relied on 60 Vbeta primers (plus 13 Jbeta primers). Generated by immunoSEQ multiplex PCR, the TCRdb table keeps only in-frame clones and is missing some. The table has 130,000 to 150,000 clones, roughly 79% seen once. This TCR came from a woman in her 40s in good health and CMV-seropositive. The sequenced sample was PBMCs.

As DNA, the CDR3 is TGTGCCATTTCAAATTCCGGGACAGGATCCTACGAGCAGTACTTC. Protein product: CAISNSGTGSYEQYF. The V gene is TRBV28, the J gene TRBJ2-7, with 8 bases identical to TRBD1. V was clipped by 10 bases and J by 1 base; unmatched bases: 12. The CDR3 loop spans 15 amino acids. CDR1 and CDR2 (germline): MDHEN, SYDVKM.